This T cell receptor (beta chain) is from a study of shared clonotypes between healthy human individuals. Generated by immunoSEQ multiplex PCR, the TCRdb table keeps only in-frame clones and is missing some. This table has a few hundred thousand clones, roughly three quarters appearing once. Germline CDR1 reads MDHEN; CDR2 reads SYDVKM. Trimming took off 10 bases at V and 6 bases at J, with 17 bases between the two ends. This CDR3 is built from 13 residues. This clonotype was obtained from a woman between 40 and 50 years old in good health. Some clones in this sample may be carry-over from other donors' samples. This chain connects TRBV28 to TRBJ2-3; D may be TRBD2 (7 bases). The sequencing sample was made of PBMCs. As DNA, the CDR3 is TGTGCCATCTACCACAGGGAGGGGGATACGCAGTATTTT. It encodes CAIYHREGDTQYF. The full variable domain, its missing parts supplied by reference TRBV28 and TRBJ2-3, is DVKVTQSSRYLVKRTGEKVFLECVQDMDHENMFWYRQDPGLGLRLIYFSYDVKMKEKGDIPEGYSVSREKKERFSLILESASTNQTSMYLCAIYHREGDTQYFGPGTRLTVL.